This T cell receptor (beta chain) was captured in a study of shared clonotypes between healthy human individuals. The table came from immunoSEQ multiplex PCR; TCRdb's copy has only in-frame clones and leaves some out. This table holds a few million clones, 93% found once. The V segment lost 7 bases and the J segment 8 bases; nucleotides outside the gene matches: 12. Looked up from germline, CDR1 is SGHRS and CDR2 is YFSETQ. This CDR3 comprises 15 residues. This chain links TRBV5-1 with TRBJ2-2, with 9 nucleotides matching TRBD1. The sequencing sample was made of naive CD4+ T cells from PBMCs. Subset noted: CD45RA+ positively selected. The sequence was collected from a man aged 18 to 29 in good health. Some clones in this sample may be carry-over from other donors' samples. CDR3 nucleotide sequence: TGCGCCAGCGTTCGACTTGGGACAGGGTCGGGGGAGCTGTTTTTT. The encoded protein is CASVRLGTGSGELFF.